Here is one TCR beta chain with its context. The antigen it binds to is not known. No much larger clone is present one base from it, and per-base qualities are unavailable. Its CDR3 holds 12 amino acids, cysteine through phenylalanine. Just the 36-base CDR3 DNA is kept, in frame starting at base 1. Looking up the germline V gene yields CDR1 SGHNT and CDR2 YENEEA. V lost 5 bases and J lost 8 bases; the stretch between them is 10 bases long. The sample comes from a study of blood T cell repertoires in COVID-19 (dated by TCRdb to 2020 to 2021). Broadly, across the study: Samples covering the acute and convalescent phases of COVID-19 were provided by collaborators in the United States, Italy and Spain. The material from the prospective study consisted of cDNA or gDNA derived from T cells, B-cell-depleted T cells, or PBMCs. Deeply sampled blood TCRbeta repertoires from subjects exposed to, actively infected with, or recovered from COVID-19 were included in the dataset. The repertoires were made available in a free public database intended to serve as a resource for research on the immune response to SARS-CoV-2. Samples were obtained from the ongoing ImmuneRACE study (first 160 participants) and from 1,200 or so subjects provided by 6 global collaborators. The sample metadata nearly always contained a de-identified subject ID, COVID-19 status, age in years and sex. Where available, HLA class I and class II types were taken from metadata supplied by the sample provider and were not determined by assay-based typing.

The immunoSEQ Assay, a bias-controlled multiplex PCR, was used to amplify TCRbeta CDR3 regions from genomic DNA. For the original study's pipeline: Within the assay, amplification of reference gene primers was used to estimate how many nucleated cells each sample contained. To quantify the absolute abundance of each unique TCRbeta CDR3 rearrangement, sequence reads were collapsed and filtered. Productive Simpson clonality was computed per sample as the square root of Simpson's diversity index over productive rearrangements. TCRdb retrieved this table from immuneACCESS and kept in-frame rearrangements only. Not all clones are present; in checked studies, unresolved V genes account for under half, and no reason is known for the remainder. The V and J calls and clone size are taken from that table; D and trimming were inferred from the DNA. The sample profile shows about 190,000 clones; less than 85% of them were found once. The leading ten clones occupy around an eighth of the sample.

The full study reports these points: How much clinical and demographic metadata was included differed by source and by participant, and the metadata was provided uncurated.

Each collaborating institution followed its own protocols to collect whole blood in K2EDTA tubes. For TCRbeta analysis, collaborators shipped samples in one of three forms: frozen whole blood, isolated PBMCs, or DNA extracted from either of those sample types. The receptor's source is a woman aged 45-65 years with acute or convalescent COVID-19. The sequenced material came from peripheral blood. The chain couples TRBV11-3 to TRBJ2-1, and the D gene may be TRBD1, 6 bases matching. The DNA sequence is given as TGTGCCAGCAGCCAACAGGGTTATGAGCAGTTCTTC. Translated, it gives CASSQQGYEQFF.